This T cell receptor beta chain was documented in a study of identical twins (dated by TCRdb to 2015 to 2016). A note on the overall study: To test whether fetal clonotypes persist, this study deep-sequenced TCR alpha and beta repertoires from monozygotic twins, from unrelated adults of various ages, and from cord blood. To rule out contamination, replicate twin experiments were performed at different times with different library preparation protocols. Beyond this particular receptor, the publication reports: Because the same donors could not be followed over many years, conclusions were based on cross-sectional statistical analysis. Abundant cord blood beta clonotypes had fewer insertions, young adult naive repertoires showed a similar but weaker trend, and memory repertoires showed no such trend. Invariant T cells such as MAIT and iNKT could partly confound zero-insertion analyses, though diverse VJ usage argued against this for most clonotypes. Excess twin sharing in beta out-of-frame sequences was weaker because fewer shared sequences lowered the signal-to-noise ratio. Out-of-frame TCR alpha sequences shared between twins showed an excess of low generation-probability sequences compared with coincidental sharing between unrelated individuals. In monozygotic twins, out-of-frame TCR alpha sharing was systematically underestimated by recombination models, although the models agreed with sharing between unrelated individuals.

The protocol used for the library was 5' RACE. The reads were generated on an Illumina HiSeq 2000. A universal primer binding site was introduced by template switching, and a unique molecular identifier was present in the final cDNA, enabling accurate counting of TCR cDNA molecules. Specific primers in the conserved constant-segment region were used to synthesize first-strand cDNA for TCR alpha and beta chains. Each cDNA library was double barcoded, with a SMART-Mk sample barcode plus Illumina barcodes, to control for contamination. TruSeq adapter sequences and Illumina sample barcodes were added in two successive PCR steps. TCR alpha and beta cDNA libraries were sequenced on the Illumina HiSeq platform with custom primers. As for the authors' bioinformatics: MiGEC was used to process raw reads and extract unique molecular identifiers, and MiXCR was used to find CDR3 positions. Recombination models were inferred per individual with the repgenHMM and IGoR tools using an EM algorithm. The tcR package in R was used for shared clonotype analysis, with sharing normalized by the product of cloneset sizes. To study raw recombination free of thymic and clonal selection effects, out-of-frame nonproductive sequences were analyzed. The public reads were run again by TCRdb, first through fastp at Q25 and then through MiXCR, and only productive beta chains were kept. Each CDR3 protein appears once, grouped with its most common genes and DNA. For this entry, the V and J calls and clone size follow TCRdb and not the study's own pipeline. Within this sample are 500,000 to 600,000 distinct CDR3 sequences, with 20% to 25% of them counted one time only. Together, the top ten hold around 0.91% of the sample.

Every donor in the study was a healthy Caucasian. Three pairs of female monozygotic twins, all aged roughly 18 to 30 years, were included in the twin cohort. CD4+ and CD8+ T cell populations were isolated with positive isolation kits from Invitrogen. In the germline V gene, CDR1 corresponds to SGHDT and CDR2 to YYEEEE. Unmatched junction bases come to 5, with V trimmed by 0 bases and J by 0 bases. The CDR3 contains 18 residues, cysteine and phenylalanine counted. Solely the CDR3 DNA is kept, with 54 bases framed from the first base. Comment on this clonotype: Its antigen remains unidentified. Per-base quality was not reported, and no clone a single base away is much larger than it.

The sample was also reused in another study, on T cells expressing NK-cell markers. The second paper states: In sorted CD3+CD56+NKG2C+, CD3+CD56+NKG2C- and CD3+CD56-NKG2C+ T-cell subsets from several donors, TCR beta-chain repertoires were profiled. Most of the eight sequenced donors were HCMV-seropositive and one was HCMV-seronegative. In several experiments an anti-gammadeltaTCR antibody was added to restrict sorting to alphabetaTCR-expressing T cells. In six donors, the dominant CD3+CD56+NKG2C+ clonotypes ranked among the top 10 CD8+ clonotypes, making up about 1.0-8% of CD8+ T cells. Those dominant clonotypes were again the most abundant among CD3+CD56-NKG2C+ cells in a handful of donors, at about 25-60.1%. It remained unclear whether the expanded NKG2C-expressing T cell clones were specific for HCMV antigens. Randomly selected healthy volunteers, three men and five women, were used as the eight sequenced donors. A commercial ELISA kit detecting HCMV-specific IgG in serum was used to determine HCMV serostatus. Reads were demultiplexed and grouped by UMI with MIGEC, and clonotypes were assembled and quantified with MiTCR. To remove erroneous sequences, TCR cDNA sequences were retained only when supported by two or more reads. Downstream repertoire analysis used the tcR package, and clonotypes were matched across fractions by CDR3 nucleotide sequence plus V segment. VDJmatch was used to annotate antigen specificity against VDJdb, with one amino acid substitution in CDR3 allowed.

The chain joins TRBV5-6 to TRBJ2-6; TRBD2 lines up with 8 middle nucleotides. Sequenced material: CD4+ T cells sorted from blood. The sequence was collected from a woman aged 18-30 years in good health. CDR3 protein: CASSLVSGKGSGANVLTF. The nucleotide sequence is given as TGTGCCAGCAGCTTGGTTAGCGGGAAGGGCTCTGGGGCCAACGTCCTGACTTTC.